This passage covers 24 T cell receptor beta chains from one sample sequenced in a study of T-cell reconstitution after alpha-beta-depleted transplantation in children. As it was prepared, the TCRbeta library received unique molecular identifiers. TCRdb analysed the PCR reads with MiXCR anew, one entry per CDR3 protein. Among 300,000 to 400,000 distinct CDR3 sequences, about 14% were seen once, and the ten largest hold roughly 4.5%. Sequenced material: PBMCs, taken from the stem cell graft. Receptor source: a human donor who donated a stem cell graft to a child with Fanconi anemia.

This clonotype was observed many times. The chain's CDR3 is CSASPTDRFGYTF. Here the CDR3 DNA reads TGCAGTGCTAGCCCTACGGACAGGTTCGGCTACACCTTC. V and J are TRBV20-1 and TRBJ1-2, with TRBD1 matching over 7 bases. Germline V lookup: CDR1 DFQATT, CDR2 SNEGSKA (reference sequence). The length of the CDR3 is 13 residues. The V gene end was trimmed by 3 bases and the J gene end by 8 bases; junction bases not matched to a gene: 9.

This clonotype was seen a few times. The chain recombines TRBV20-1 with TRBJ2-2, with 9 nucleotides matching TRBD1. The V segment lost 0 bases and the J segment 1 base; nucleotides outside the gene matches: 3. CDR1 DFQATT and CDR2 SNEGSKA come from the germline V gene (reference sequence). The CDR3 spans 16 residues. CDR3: CSARDMGQGNTGELFF. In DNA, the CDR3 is TGCAGTGCTAGAGATATGGGACAGGGGAACACCGGGGAGCTGTTTTTT.

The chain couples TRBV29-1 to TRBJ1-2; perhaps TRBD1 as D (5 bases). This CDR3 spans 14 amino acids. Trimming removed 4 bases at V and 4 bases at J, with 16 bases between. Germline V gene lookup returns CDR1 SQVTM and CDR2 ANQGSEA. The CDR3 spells CSVASNWDAYGYTF. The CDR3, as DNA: TGCAGCGTTGCATCGAATTGGGACGCCTATGGCTACACCTTC.

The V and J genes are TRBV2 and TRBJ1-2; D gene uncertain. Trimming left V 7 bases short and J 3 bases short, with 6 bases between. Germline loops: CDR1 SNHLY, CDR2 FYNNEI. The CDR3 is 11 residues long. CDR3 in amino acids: CASKTYYGYTF. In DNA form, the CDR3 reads TGTGCCAGCAAAACCTACTATGGCTACACCTTC.

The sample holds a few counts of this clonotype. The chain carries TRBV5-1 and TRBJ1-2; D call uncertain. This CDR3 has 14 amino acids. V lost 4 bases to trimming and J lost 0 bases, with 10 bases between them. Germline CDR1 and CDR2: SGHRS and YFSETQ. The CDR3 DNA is TGCGCCAGCAGCGGGGAGCTCTCTAACTATGGCTACACCTTC. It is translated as CASSGELSNYGYTF.

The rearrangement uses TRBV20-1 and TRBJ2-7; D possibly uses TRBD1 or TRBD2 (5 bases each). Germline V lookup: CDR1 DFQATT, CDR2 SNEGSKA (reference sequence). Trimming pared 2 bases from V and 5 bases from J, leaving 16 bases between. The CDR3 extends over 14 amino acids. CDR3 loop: CSARPGDALDEQYF. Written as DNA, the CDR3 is TGCAGTGCTAGACCTGGGGACGCCCTGGACGAGCAGTACTTC.

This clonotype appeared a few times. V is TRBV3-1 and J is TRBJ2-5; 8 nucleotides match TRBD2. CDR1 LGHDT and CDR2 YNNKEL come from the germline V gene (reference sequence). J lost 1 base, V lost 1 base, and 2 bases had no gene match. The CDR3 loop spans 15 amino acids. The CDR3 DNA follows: TGTGCCAGCAGCCAAGGACGGGGGGGCCAAGAGACCCAGTACTTC. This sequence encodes CASSQGRGGQETQYF.

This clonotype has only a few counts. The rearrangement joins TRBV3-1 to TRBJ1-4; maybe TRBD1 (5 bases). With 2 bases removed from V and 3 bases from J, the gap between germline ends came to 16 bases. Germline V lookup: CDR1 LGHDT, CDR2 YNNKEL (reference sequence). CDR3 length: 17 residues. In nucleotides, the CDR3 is TGTGCCAGCAGCCAACAGTTGGGGCGTGCGGCTAATGAAAAACTGTTTTTT. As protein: CASSQQLGRAANEKLFF.

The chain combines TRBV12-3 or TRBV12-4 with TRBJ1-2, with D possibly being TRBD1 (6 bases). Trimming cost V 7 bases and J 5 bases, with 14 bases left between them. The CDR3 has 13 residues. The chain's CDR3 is CASTVTGTYGYTF. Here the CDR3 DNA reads TGTGCCAGCACCGTAACAGGGACGTATGGCTACACCTTC.

The CDR3 DNA is TGTGCCAGCAGTTTATTGGCCAGCTCGGATACGCAGTATTTT. Translated: CASSLLASSDTQYF. The J gene is TRBJ2-3, the V gene TRBV28; D ambiguous. The V end was cut by 1 base, the J end by 6 bases, with 11 bases between. This CDR3 spans 14 amino acids. From germline, CDR1 is MDHEN and CDR2 SYDVKM. Based on the CDR3 plus reference TRBV28 and TRBJ2-3, the full variable domain is DVKVTQSSRYLVKRTGEKVFLECVQDMDHENMFWYRQDPGLGLRLIYFSYDVKMKEKGDIPEGYSVSREKKERFSLILESASTNQTSMYLCASSLLASSDTQYFGPGTRLTVL.

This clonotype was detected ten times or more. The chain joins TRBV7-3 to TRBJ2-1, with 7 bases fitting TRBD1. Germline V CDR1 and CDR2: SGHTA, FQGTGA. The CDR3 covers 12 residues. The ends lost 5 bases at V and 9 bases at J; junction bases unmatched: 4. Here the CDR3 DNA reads TGTGCCAGCAGCATACCAGGGGGTGAGCAGTTCTTC. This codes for CASSIPGGEQFF.

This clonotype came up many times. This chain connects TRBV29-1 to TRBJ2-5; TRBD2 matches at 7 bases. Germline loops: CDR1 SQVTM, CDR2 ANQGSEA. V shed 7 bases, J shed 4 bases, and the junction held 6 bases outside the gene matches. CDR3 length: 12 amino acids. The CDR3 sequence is CSASGLGETQYF. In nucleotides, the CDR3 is TGCAGCGCCAGTGGACTAGGAGAGACCCAGTACTTC. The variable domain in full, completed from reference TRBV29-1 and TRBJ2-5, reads SAVISQKPSRDICQRGTSLTIQCQVDSQVTMMFWYRQQPGQSLTLIATANQGSEATYESGFVIDKFPISRPNLTFSTLTVSNMSPEDSSIYLCSASGLGETQYFGPGTRLLVL.

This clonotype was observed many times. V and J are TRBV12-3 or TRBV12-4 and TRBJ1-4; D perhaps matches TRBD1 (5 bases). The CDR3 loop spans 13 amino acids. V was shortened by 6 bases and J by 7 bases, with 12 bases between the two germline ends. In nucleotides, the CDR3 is TGTGCCAGCAGAACAGGTTGGGGTGAAAAACTGTTTTTT. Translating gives CASRTGWGEKLFF.

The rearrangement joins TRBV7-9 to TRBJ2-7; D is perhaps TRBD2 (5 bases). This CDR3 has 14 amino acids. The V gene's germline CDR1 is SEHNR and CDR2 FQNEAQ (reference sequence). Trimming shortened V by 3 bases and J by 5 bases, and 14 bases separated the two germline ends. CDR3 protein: CASSFSRALDEQYF. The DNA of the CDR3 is TGTGCCAGCAGCTTTTCGCGGGCGCTAGACGAGCAGTACTTC.

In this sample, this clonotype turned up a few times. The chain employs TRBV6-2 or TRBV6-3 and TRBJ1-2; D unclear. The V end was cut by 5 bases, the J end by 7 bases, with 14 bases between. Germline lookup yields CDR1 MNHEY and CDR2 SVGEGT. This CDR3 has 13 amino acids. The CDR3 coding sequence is TGTGCCAGCAGTCCTCGACCGGCTCCTGGCTACACCTTC. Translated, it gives CASSPRPAPGYTF.

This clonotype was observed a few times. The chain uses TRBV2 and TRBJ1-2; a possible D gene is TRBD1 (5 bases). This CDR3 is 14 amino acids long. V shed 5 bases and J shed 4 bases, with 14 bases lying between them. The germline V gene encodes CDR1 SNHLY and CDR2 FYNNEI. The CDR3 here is CASSQGTDSYGYTF. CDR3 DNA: TGTGCCAGCAGTCAAGGGACTGACAGCTATGGCTACACCTTC.

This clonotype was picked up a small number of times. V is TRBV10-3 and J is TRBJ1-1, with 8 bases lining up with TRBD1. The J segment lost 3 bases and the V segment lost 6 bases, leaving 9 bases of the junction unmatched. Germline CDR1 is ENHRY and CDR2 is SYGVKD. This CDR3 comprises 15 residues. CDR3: CAIRDHGQGDTEAFF. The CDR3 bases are TGTGCCATCAGGGATCACGGACAGGGTGACACTGAAGCTTTCTTT.

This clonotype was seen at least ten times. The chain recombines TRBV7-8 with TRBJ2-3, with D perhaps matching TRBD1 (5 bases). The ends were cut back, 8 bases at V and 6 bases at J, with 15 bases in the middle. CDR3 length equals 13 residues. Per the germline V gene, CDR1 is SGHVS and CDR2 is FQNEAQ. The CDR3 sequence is CASSRQTPDTQYF. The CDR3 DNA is TGTGCCAGCTCTCGACAGACCCCGGATACGCAGTATTTT.

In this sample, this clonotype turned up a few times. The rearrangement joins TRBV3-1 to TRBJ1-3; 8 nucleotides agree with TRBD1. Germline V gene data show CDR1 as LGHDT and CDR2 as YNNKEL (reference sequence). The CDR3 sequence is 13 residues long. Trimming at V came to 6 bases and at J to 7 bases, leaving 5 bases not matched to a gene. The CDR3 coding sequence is TGTGCCAGCAGGTTCCGACAGGGGAACACCATATATTTT. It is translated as CASRFRQGNTIYF.

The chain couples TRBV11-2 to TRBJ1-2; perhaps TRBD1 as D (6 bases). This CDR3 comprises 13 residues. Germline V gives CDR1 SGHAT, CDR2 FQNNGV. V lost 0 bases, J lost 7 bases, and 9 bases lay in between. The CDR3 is CASSLDRGSGYTF. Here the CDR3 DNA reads TGTGCCAGCAGCTTAGACAGGGGATCTGGCTACACCTTC.

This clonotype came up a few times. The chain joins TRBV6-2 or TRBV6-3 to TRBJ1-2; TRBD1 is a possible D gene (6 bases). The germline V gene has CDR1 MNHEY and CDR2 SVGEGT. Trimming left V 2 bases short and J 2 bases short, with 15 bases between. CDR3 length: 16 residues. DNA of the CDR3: TGTGCCAGCAGTTACGCGAGAAACAGGGCAAACTATGGCTACACCTTC. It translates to CASSYARNRANYGYTF.

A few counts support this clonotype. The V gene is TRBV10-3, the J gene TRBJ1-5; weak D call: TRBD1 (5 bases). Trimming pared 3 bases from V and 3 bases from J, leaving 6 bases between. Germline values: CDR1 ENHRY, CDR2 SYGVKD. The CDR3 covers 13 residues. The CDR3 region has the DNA TGTGCCATCAGTGAACAGGCCAATCAGCCCCAGCATTTT. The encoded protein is CAISEQANQPQHF.

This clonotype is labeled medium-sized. Written as DNA, the CDR3 is TGTGCCAGCAGCCAAGAGGGGCTCCGGGGCTACACCTTC. Translating it yields CASSQEGLRGYTF. V usage is TRBV3-1 and J usage is TRBJ1-2; D is possibly TRBD1 (5 bases). In germline, CDR1 is LGHDT, CDR2 YNNKEL (reference sequence). V lost 0 bases to trimming and J lost 8 bases, with 10 bases between them. The CDR3 has 13 residues. Using reference TRBV3-1 and TRBJ1-2 for the parts outside the CDR3, the full variable domain is DTAVSQTPKYLVTQMGNDKSIKCEQNLGHDTMYWYKQDSKKFLKIMFSYNNKELIINETVPNRFSPKSPDKAHLNLHINSLELGDSAVYFCASSQEGLRGYTFGSGTRLTVV.

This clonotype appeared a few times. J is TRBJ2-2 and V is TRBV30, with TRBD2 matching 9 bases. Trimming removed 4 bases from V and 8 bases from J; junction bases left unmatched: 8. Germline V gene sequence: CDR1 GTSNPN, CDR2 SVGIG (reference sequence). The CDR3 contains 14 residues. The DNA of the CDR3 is TGTGCCTGGATCAGGGCTAGCGGGGCTGGGGAGCTGTTTTTT. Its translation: CAWIRASGAGELFF. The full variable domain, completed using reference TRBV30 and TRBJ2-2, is SQTIHQWPATLVQPVGSPLSLECTVEGTSNPNLYWYRQAAGRGLQLLFYSVGIGQISSEVPQNLSASRPQDRQFILSSKKLLLSDSGFYLCAWIRASGAGELFFGEGSRLTVL.